Below are 13 T cell receptor beta chains sequenced from a single sample in a study of shared clonotypes between healthy human individuals. TCRdb's table, derived via immunoSEQ multiplex PCR, lists solely in-frame clones and lacks some. The sample yields 170,000 or so clones, approximately 61% seen once. The sequenced sample consisted of memory CD4+ T cells sorted from blood. Indicated subset: CD45RA-negative fraction. The receptors here all came from a man aged 25-45 years in good health.

In nucleotides, the CDR3 is TGTGCCAGCAGCTTGGAAACTAGCGGAACCTTGGAGCAGTACTTC. It is translated as CASSLETSGTLEQYF. The chain is built from TRBV5-6 and TRBJ2-7, with 8 bases fitting TRBD2. V shed 0 bases, J shed 7 bases, and the junction held 9 bases outside the gene matches. In germline, CDR1 is SGHDT, CDR2 YYEEEE. This CDR3 is 15 amino acids long.

The V and J genes are TRBV9 and TRBJ1-3; D is undetermined. Trimming pared 0 bases from V and 2 bases from J, leaving 6 bases between. The germline gives CDR1 SGDLS, CDR2 YYNGEE. This CDR3 is 14 amino acids long. The CDR3 nucleotides are TGTGCCAGCAGCGTAGACAGACCTGGAAACACCATATATTTT. Translating it yields CASSVDRPGNTIYF.

CDR3: CASNYVQGLGRQYF. The DNA of the CDR3 is TGTGCCAGCAACTACGTACAAGGGCTGGGTCGGCAGTACTTC. The J gene is TRBJ2-7, the V gene TRBV5-6; D call uncertain. Trimming shortened V by 6 bases and J by 9 bases, and 22 bases separated the two germline ends. This CDR3 has 14 residues. Germline values: CDR1 SGHDT, CDR2 YYEEEE.

V and J are TRBV7-9 and TRBJ2-7; D is possibly TRBD1 (5 bases). CDR1 and CDR2 from the germline V gene are SEHNR and FQNEAQ (reference sequence). The V and J ends lost 1 base and 3 bases respectively, with 19 bases between them. The CDR3 is made up of 17 amino acids. CDR3 sequence: CASSLGIGAKSDYEQYF. The CDR3 DNA sequence: TGTGCCAGCAGCTTAGGTATTGGGGCAAAATCTGACTACGAGCAGTACTTC.

This chain connects TRBV28 to TRBJ1-1; 7 nucleotides agree with TRBD1. The CDR3 runs 12 residues. J was trimmed by 11 bases and V by 3 bases; bases with no gene match: 6. Germline V gives CDR1 MDHEN, CDR2 SYDVKM. The DNA for the CDR3 is TGTGCCAGCAGTTTGACAGGGCGGGACGCTTTCTTT. Translation gives CASSLTGRDAFF.

The chain links TRBV5-4 to TRBJ2-3; D uncertain. Per germline, CDR1 SGHNT and CDR2 YYREEE (reference sequence). The CDR3 extends over 13 amino acids. With 2 bases removed from V and 4 bases from J, the gap between germline ends came to 8 bases. In DNA, the CDR3 is TGTGCCAGCAGCTTCCCTCCAGCAGATACGCAGTATTTT. It is translated as CASSFPPADTQYF.

The CDR3 nucleotides read TGTGCCAGCAGCTTAGTTGGGGGAGAATACGAGCAGTACTTC. This sequence encodes CASSLVGGEYEQYF. This chain connects TRBV7-2 to TRBJ2-7; TRBD1 or TRBD2 may be the D gene (5 bases each). The V and J ends lost 1 base and 4 bases respectively, with 11 bases between them. The CDR3 consists of 14 residues. Germline loops: CDR1 SGHTA, CDR2 FQGNSA.

This clone was found a few times. V gene TRBV28 combines with J gene TRBJ2-7, with 8 bases aligning to TRBD1. This CDR3 has 16 residues. The V gene end was trimmed by 5 bases and the J gene end by 3 bases; junction bases not matched to a gene: 12. Germline V gives CDR1 MDHEN, CDR2 SYDVKM. CDR3 protein: CASSQTGDRSLYEQYF. The CDR3 DNA is TGTGCCAGCAGTCAGACAGGGGACCGGTCTCTCTACGAGCAGTACTTC.

This clone was recorded at least ten times. The V call is TRBV6-6, the J call TRBJ2-1; D is unclear. Trimming removed 5 bases at V and 7 bases at J, with 9 bases between. The CDR3 has 12 amino acids. Germline CDR1 reads MNHNY; CDR2 reads SVGAGI (reference sequence). The CDR3 sequence is CASSPAGNEQFF. CDR3 nucleotide sequence: TGTGCCAGCAGTCCCGCCGGGAATGAGCAGTTCTTC.

This clone turned up a few times. The chain carries TRBV19 and TRBJ2-7; D is possibly TRBD1 or TRBD2 (5 bases each). Trimming took 11 bases from V and 3 from J, leaving 11 bases between them. Germline V gives CDR1 LNHDA, CDR2 SQIVND (reference sequence). CDR3 length equals 11 residues. CDR3 amino acids: CACGQGYEQYF. In nucleotides, the CDR3 is TGTGCCTGCGGGCAGGGCTACGAGCAGTACTTC.

The CDR3 coding sequence is TGTGCCAGCAGCTTAGTTGTTAGCGGGAGTTACAATGAGCAGTTCTTC. This codes for CASSLVVSGSYNEQFF. The V and J genes are TRBV7-2 and TRBJ2-1; 9 bases are a match to TRBD2. CDR1 is SGHTA, CDR2 FQGNSA, per germline. V lost 1 base and J lost 4; bases outside the gene matches: 5. This CDR3 is 16 amino acids long.

This clone was counted only a few times. The V gene is TRBV10-2, the J gene TRBJ2-3; TRBD2 might be the D (6 bases). The CDR3 contains 17 residues. CDR1 is WSHSY and CDR2 is SAAADI in the germline V gene. Trimming took off 0 bases at V and 0 bases at J, with 13 bases between the two ends. This CDR3 is CASSESYGSGSTDTQYF. The DNA of the CDR3 is TGCGCCAGCAGTGAGTCATATGGTAGCGGCAGCACAGATACGCAGTATTTT.

The chain recombines TRBV9 with TRBJ2-1; 12 bases fit TRBD2. CDR3 length: 16 residues. Losses at the gene ends were 2 bases for V and 4 bases for J; bases not matched to a gene: 4. Germline-derived CDR1 and CDR2 are SGDLS and YYNGEE. The CDR3 loop is CASSVTGTSGYNEQFF. Here the CDR3 DNA reads TGTGCCAGCAGCGTTACCGGGACTAGCGGGTACAATGAGCAGTTCTTC.